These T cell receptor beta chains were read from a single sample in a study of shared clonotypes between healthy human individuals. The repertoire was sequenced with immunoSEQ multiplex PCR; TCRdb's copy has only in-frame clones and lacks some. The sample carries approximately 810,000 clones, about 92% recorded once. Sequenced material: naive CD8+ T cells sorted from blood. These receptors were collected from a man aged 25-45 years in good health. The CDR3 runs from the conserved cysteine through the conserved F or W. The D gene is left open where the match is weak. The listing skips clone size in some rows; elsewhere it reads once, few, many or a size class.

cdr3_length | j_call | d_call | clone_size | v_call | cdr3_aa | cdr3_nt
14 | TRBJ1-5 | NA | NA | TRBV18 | CASSPEKGAQPQHF | TGTGCCAGCTCACCAGAAAAAGGGGCTCAGCCCCAGCATTTT
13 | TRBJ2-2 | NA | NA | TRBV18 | CASSPQRLGELFF | TGTGCCAGCTCACCACAAAGGCTGGGGGAGCTGTTTTTT
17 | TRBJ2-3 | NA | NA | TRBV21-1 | CASSTFGGTGSTDTQYF | TGTGCCAGCAGCACCTTTGGAGGGACAGGGAGCACAGATACGCAGTATTTT
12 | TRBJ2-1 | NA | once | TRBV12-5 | CASGLFGYEQFF | TGTGCTAGTGGTTTGTTTGGGTATGAGCAGTTCTTC
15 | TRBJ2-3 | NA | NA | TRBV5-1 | CASSLYGGGTDTQYF | TGCGCCAGCAGCTTGTATGGCGGGGGCACAGATACGCAGTATTTT
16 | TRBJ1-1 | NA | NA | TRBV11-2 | CASSLDSTGFYGEAFF | TGTGCCAGCAGCTTAGATTCTACAGGGTTTTACGGTGAAGCTTTCTTT
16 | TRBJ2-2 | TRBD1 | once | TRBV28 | CASSHRTGDATGELFF | TGTGCCAGCAGCCATAGGACAGGGGATGCCACCGGGGAGCTGTTTTTT
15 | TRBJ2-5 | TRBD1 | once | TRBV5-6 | CASSLSGTGKETQYF | TGTGCCAGCAGCTTGTCCGGGACAGGGAAAGAGACCCAGTACTTC
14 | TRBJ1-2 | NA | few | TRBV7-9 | CASSLAAAHSGYTF | TGTGCCAGCAGCTTAGCGGCAGCGCACAGTGGCTACACCTTC
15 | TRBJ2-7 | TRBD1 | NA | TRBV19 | CASSARTGGFYEQYF | TGTGCCAGTAGTGCCCGGACAGGGGGTTTCTACGAGCAGTACTTC
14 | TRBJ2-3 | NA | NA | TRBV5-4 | CASSIPGSTDTQYF | TGTGCCAGCAGCATCCCGGGTAGCACAGATACGCAGTATTTT
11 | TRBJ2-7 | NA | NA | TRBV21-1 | CASRPIYEQYF | TGTGCCAGCAGACCCATTTACGAGCAGTACTTC
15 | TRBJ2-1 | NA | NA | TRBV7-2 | CASSLGRGGNNEQFF | TGTGCCAGCAGCTTAGGAAGGGGAGGAAACAATGAGCAGTTCTTC
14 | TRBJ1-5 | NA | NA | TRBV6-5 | CASILGDSNQPQHF | TGTGCCAGCATCCTTGGGGACAGCAATCAGCCCCAGCATTTT
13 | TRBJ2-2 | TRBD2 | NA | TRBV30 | CAWSIAGTGELFF | TGTGCCTGGAGCATAGCGGGCACCGGGGAGCTGTTTTTT
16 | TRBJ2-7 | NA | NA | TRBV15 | CATSRSGTLTSYEQYF | TGTGCCACCAGCAGATCCGGGACTTTAACCTCCTACGAGCAGTACTTC
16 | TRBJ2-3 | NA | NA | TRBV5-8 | CASSLVFGAATDTQYF | TGTGCCAGCAGCTTGGTGTTCGGGGCGGCCACAGATACGCAGTATTTT
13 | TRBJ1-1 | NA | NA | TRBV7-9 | CASSSAPTDPPFF | TGTGCCAGCAGCAGCGCCCCGACAGACCCCCCTTTCTTT
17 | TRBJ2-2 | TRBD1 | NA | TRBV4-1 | CASSQAQGVFSTGELFF | TGCGCCAGCAGCCAAGCTCAGGGGGTCTTTTCCACCGGGGAGCTGTTTTTT
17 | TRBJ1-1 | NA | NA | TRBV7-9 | CASSSPRDLVRNTEAFF | TGTGCCAGCAGCTCCCCGCGGGACCTCGTGAGGAACACTGAAGCTTTCTTT
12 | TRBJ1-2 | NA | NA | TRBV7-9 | CASSLEGYGYTF | TGTGCCAGCAGCTTAGAAGGATATGGCTACACCTTC
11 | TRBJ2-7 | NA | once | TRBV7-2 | CASSLLYEQYF | TGTGCCAGCAGCCTTCTATACGAGCAGTACTTC
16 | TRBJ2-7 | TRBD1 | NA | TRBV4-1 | CASSLTAGTGNYEQYF | TGCGCCAGCAGCCTCACGGCTGGGACAGGGAATTACGAGCAGTACTTC
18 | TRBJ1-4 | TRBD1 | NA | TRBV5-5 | CASSNDGQGASSHEKLFF | TGTGCCAGCAGCAACGACGGACAGGGGGCTTCGTCTCATGAAAAACTGTTTTTT
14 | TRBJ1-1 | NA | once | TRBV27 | CASSLSAGYTEAFF | TGTGCCAGCAGTTTATCCGCAGGCTACACTGAAGCTTTCTTT
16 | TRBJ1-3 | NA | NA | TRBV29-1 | CSVVRVSGDSGNTIYF | TGCAGCGTTGTCCGGGTCTCTGGGGACTCTGGAAACACCATATATTTT
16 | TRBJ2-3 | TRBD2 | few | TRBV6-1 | CASSERAGGYPDTQYF | TGTGCCAGCAGTGAACGGGCGGGAGGCTACCCAGATACGCAGTATTTT
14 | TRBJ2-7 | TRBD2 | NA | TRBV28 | CASSSRLAAYEQYF | TGTGCCAGCAGTTCGAGGCTAGCGGCATACGAGCAGTACTTC
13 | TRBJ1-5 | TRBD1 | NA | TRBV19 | CASSDRGGQPQHF | TGTGCCAGTAGTGACAGGGGAGGCCAGCCCCAGCATTTT
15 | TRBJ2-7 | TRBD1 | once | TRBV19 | CASSIVGTGPYEQYF | TGTGCCAGTAGTATTGTGGGGACAGGGCCCTACGAGCAGTACTTC
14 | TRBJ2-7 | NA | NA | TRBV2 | CASMGPTSSYEQYF | TGTGCCAGCATGGGGCCCACGAGCTCCTACGAGCAGTACTTC
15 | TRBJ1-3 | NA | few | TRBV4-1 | CASSQVKGAGNTIYF | TGCGCCAGCAGCCAAGTAAAGGGGGCTGGAAACACCATATATTTT
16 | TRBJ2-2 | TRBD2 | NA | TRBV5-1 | CASSLARGANTGELFF | TGCGCCAGCAGCTTGGCCCGGGGGGCGAACACCGGGGAGCTGTTTTTT
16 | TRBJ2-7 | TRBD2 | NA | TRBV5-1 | CASSLEGLAGGYEQYF | TGCGCCAGCAGCTTGGAGGGACTAGCGGGAGGTTACGAGCAGTACTTC
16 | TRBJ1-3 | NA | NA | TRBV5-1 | CASSLGGSLFGNTIYF | TGCGCCAGCAGCTTGGGAGGGAGCCTATTCGGAAACACCATATATTTT
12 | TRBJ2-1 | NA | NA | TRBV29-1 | CSVDEGYNEQFF | TGCAGCGTTGATGAGGGTTACAATGAGCAGTTCTTC
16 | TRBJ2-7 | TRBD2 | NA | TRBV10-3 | CAISGLPAREAGEQYF | TGTGCCATCAGTGGCCTCCCGGCGCGGGAGGCGGGGGAGCAGTACTTC
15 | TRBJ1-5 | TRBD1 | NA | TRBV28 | CASRLGTDSNQPQHF | TGTGCCAGCAGATTGGGGACAGATAGCAATCAGCCCCAGCATTTT
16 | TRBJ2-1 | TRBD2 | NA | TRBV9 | CASSVSVGGRDNEQFF | TGTGCCAGCAGCGTATCGGTTGGGGGGAGGGACAATGAGCAGTTCTTC
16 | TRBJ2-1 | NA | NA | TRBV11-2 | CASSARSRETHNEQFF | TGTGCCAGCAGCGCTCGGTCGAGGGAGACGCACAATGAGCAGTTCTTC
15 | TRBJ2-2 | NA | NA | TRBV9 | CASSASGLNTGELFF | TGTGCCAGCAGCGCCTCCGGGTTGAACACCGGGGAGCTGTTTTTT
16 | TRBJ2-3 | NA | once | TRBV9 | CASSPSGGAGTDTQYF | TGTGCCAGCAGCCCAAGTGGGGGGGCCGGCACAGATACGCAGTATTTT